One and the same sample provided the 24 T cell receptor beta chains below, sequenced in a study of beta chain features in type 1 diabetes. Expressed TCRB transcripts got sequenced, as all isolated RNA was reverse transcribed. The method was immunoSEQ multiplex PCR; TCRdb's version includes in-frame clones alone and lacks a portion of them. The sample records over 600,000 clones, over 10% being singletons. Study conclusions and caveats: Shorter TCRB CDR3s, moderately but significantly so, were found in Type 1 diabetes patients in all four CD4+ subsets.

The antigens for these receptors are not known. The sequenced sample consisted of naive CD4+ T cells from blood. Receptors originate from a man in his thirties or forties with type 1 diabetes.

A remark on this clone: A much larger clone differs by one base, so this may be a read error. The same CDR3 is also encoded by other DNA sequences in this sample. J is TRBJ1-5 and V is TRBV14, with D hard to call. CDR1 is SGHDN and CDR2 is FVKESK in the germline V gene. The V end lost 0 bases, the J end lost 0 bases, and 0 bases lay between the germline ends. CDR3 length: 13 residues. The CDR3 DNA follows: TGTGCCAGCAGCCAAGATAGCAATCAGCCCCAGCATTTT. Translating it yields CASSQDSNQPQHF.

Only a few counts were recorded for this clone. The chain carries TRBV7-2 and TRBJ2-3; D gene unclear. Trimming pared 6 bases from V and 4 bases from J, leaving 11 bases between. The germline CDR1 and CDR2 sequences are SGHTA and FQGNSA. The CDR3 totals 13 residues. The CDR3 is CASSSGTADTQYF. The DNA for the CDR3 is TGTGCCAGCAGTAGTGGAACAGCAGATACGCAGTATTTT. The full variable domain, in which reference TRBV7-2 and TRBJ2-3 provide the parts outside the CDR3, is GAGVSQSPSNKVTEKGKDVELRCDPISGHTALYWYRQSLGQGLEFLIYFQGNSAPDKSGLPSDRFSAERTGGSVSTLTIQRTQQEDSAVYLCASSSGTADTQYFGPGTRLTVL.

The chain is built from TRBV10-2 and TRBJ2-1; the D is unclear. From germline, CDR1 is WSHSY and CDR2 SAAADI. The germline V and J ends were trimmed by 6 bases and 0 bases, with 15 bases remaining between them. CDR3 length: 16 residues. The CDR3 loop reads CASSITVTGSYNEQFF. CDR3 in DNA: TGCGCCAGCAGCATTACTGTGACCGGCTCCTACAATGAGCAGTTCTTC.

CDR3 coding DNA: TGTGCCAGCAGTCCGGACCGTTCGGACTATGGCTACACCTTC. Translated: CASSPDRSDYGYTF. This chain joins TRBV6-5 and TRBJ1-2; the D is unclear. The CDR3 sequence is 14 residues long. The V and J ends lost 5 bases and 3 bases respectively, with 13 bases between them. Germline V gene lookup returns CDR1 MNHEY and CDR2 SVGAGI.

This clone was seen more than once but under ten times. V usage is TRBV7-2 and J usage is TRBJ2-7; 9 bases fit TRBD1. V gave up 5 bases and J gave up 1 base; unmatched junction bases: 6. Germline CDR1 is SGHTA and CDR2 is FQGNSA. This CDR3 is built from 15 residues. The CDR3 reads CASSRGQGRSYEQYF. In DNA, the CDR3 is TGTGCCAGCAGCAGGGGACAGGGCCGGTCCTACGAGCAGTACTTC.

Only a few counts were recorded for this clone. J is TRBJ1-3 and V is TRBV30, with a weak D call TRBD1 (5 bases). Germline CDR1 and CDR2: GTSNPN and SVGIG (reference sequence). The CDR3 is made up of 15 amino acids. V was trimmed by 3 bases and J by 1 base, leaving 13 bases between them. The CDR3 reads CAWSQMGESGNTIYF. Here the CDR3 DNA reads TGTGCCTGGAGCCAAATGGGGGAATCTGGAAACACCATATATTTT. Full variable domain (rest looked up from reference TRBV30 and TRBJ1-3): SQTIHQWPATLVQPVGSPLSLECTVEGTSNPNLYWYRQAAGRGLQLLFYSVGIGQISSEVPQNLSASRPQDRQFILSSKKLLLSDSGFYLCAWSQMGESGNTIYFGEGSWLTVV.

This clone came up a few times. Within the sample, other DNA sequences also encode this same CDR3. The V and J genes are TRBV5-1 and TRBJ2-5; D is perhaps TRBD2 (6 bases). CDR1 is SGHRS, CDR2 YFSETQ, per germline. V lost 2 bases and J lost 2, with 10 bases in between. The CDR3 consists of 14 residues. CDR3 loop: CASSFQGGQETQYF. The DNA for the CDR3 is TGCGCCAGCAGCTTTCAGGGAGGTCAAGAGACCCAGTACTTC. Full variable domain (remainder filled in from reference TRBV5-1 and TRBJ2-5): KAGVTQTPRYLIKTRGQQVTLSCSPISGHRSVSWYQQTPGQGLQFLFEYFSETQRNKGNFPGRFSGRQFSNSRSEMNVSTLELGDSALYLCASSFQGGQETQYFGPGTRLLVL.

The chain is built from TRBV11-1 and TRBJ1-1; D is perhaps TRBD1 (5 bases). The CDR3 sequence is 12 residues long. The V gene's germline CDR1 is SGHAT and CDR2 FQDESV (reference sequence). The V end was cut by 6 bases, the J end by 5 bases, with 10 bases between. CDR3 region: CASSWGRTEAFF. CDR3 coding DNA: TGTGCCAGCAGTTGGGGACGGACTGAAGCTTTCTTT.

V gene TRBV28 combines with J gene TRBJ1-5, with 9 bases lining up with TRBD1. Per germline, CDR1 MDHEN and CDR2 SYDVKM. J gave up 4 bases and V 7 bases, and 8 bases lay outside the gene matches. The CDR3 loop spans 15 amino acids. The CDR3 sequence is CASISTGTGNQPQHF. The DNA of the CDR3 is TGTGCCAGCATCTCAACCGGGACAGGGAATCAGCCCCAGCATTTT.

This clone has just a few counts. The chain links TRBV6-5 to TRBJ1-6, with D possibly TRBD1 on 6 matching bases. V lost 4 bases, J lost 5 bases, and 9 bases lay in between. The germline CDR1 and CDR2 sequences are MNHEY and SVGAGI. This CDR3 has 14 residues. The DNA of the CDR3 is TGTGCCAGCAGTTCTACAGGGCATAATTCACCCCTCCACTTT. This encodes CASSSTGHNSPLHF.

This clone was detected a few times. The chain couples TRBV5-4 to TRBJ1-5, with D unresolved. This CDR3 contains 14 residues. Per the germline V gene, CDR1 is SGHNT and CDR2 is YYREEE (reference sequence). Trimming cost V 3 bases and J 3 bases, with 10 bases left between them. CDR3 protein: CASSYAGNNQPQHF. The CDR3 DNA follows: TGTGCCAGCAGCTACGCGGGGAACAATCAGCCCCAGCATTTT.

V gene TRBV11-1 combines with J gene TRBJ1-6; 9 bases fit TRBD1. The germline V gene has CDR1 SGHAT and CDR2 FQDESV (reference sequence). The CDR3 totals 15 residues. V shed 1 base and J 6 bases; nucleotides not matched to a gene: 1. The CDR3 region is CASSLVGQGNSPLHF. CDR3 DNA: TGTGCCAGCAGCTTAGTGGGACAGGGTAATTCACCCCTCCACTTT.

This clone came up a few times. The chain employs TRBV30 and TRBJ1-5; 9 bases match TRBD1. This CDR3 is built from 14 residues. The V gene end was trimmed by 1 base and the J gene end by 6 bases; junction bases not matched to a gene: 4. Germline V CDR1 and CDR2: GTSNPN, SVGIG (reference sequence). In nucleotides, the CDR3 is TGTGCCTGGAGTGCGGACAGGGGCGGTCAGCCCCAGCATTTT. This codes for CAWSADRGGQPQHF. Looking up the rest from reference TRBV30 and TRBJ1-5 gives the full variable domain: SQTIHQWPATLVQPVGSPLSLECTVEGTSNPNLYWYRQAAGRGLQLLFYSVGIGQISSEVPQNLSASRPQDRQFILSSKKLLLSDSGFYLCAWSADRGGQPQHFGDGTRLSIL.

This clone occurred a few times. V usage is TRBV14 and J usage is TRBJ1-1, with D unclear. Trimming removed 1 base at V and 7 bases at J, with 7 bases between. The V gene's germline CDR1 is SGHDN and CDR2 FVKESK. The CDR3 extends over 12 amino acids. CDR3 DNA: TGTGCCAGCAGCCAAGTAGGGTTTGAAGCTTTCTTT. It specifies CASSQVGFEAFF.

In its sample, this clone was seen a few times. CDR3 amino acids: CASSFDNQPQHF. The CDR3 DNA follows: TGTGCCAGCAGCTTTGACAATCAGCCCCAGCATTTT. The rearrangement uses TRBV7-2 and TRBJ1-5; no definite D call. Trimming removed 3 bases at V and 3 bases at J, with 3 bases between. CDR3 length: 12 amino acids. CDR1 and CDR2 (germline): SGHTA, FQGNSA. The whole variable domain, filled in from reference TRBV7-2 and TRBJ1-5, reads GAGVSQSPSNKVTEKGKDVELRCDPISGHTALYWYRQSLGQGLEFLIYFQGNSAPDKSGLPSDRFSAERTGGSVSTLTIQRTQQEDSAVYLCASSFDNQPQHFGDGTRLSIL.

This CDR3 reads CASSRERQETQYF. The CDR3 DNA reads as TGTGCCAGCAGCCGGGAGCGCCAAGAGACCCAGTACTTC. The rearrangement joins TRBV7-9 to TRBJ2-5, with a possible D match to TRBD2 (6 bases). The length of the CDR3 is 13 residues. The ends were cut back, 5 bases at V and 1 base at J, with 8 bases in the middle. Germline assignment: CDR1 SEHNR and CDR2 FQNEAQ (reference sequence).

With regard to this clone: This sample also contains other DNA sequences that code for the same CDR3. This chain connects TRBV7-2 to TRBJ2-7, with 9 bases fitting TRBD1. CDR3 length: 14 residues. The V gene end was trimmed by 3 bases and the J gene end by 1 base; junction bases not matched to a gene: 1. The germline CDR1 and CDR2 sequences are SGHTA and FQGNSA. The CDR3 bases are TGTGCCAGCAGCTTTGGACAGGGGTCCTACGAGCAGTACTTC. The encoded protein is CASSFGQGSYEQYF.

This clone has a handful of counts. The chain links TRBV5-6 to TRBJ1-2, with D unclear. Trimming removed 4 bases from V and 5 bases from J, with 9 bases in between. Germline V gene lookup returns CDR1 SGHDT and CDR2 YYEEEE. The CDR3 has 12 residues. The CDR3 nucleotides are TGTGCCAGCAGCCGAACGGATTATGGCTACACCTTC. Translation: CASSRTDYGYTF.

As DNA, the CDR3 is TGTGCCAGCAGCCAACCTTCGGACAGGGCCTTTGGCTACACCTTC. Its protein product is CASSQPSDRAFGYTF. The chain joins TRBV4-2 to TRBJ1-2; TRBD1 matches at 8 bases. V gave up 2 bases and J gave up 7 bases; unmatched junction bases: 9. The germline gives CDR1 LGHNA, CDR2 YNFKEQ. The CDR3 has 15 amino acids.

This clone showed up just a few times. V usage is TRBV2 and J usage is TRBJ2-2; D is unresolved. Germline V gives CDR1 SNHLY, CDR2 FYNNEI. CDR3 length: 13 amino acids. V lost 5 bases and J lost 1, with 5 bases in between. Here the CDR3 reads CASSLQNTGELFF. The CDR3, as DNA: TGTGCCAGCAGTCTCCAGAACACCGGGGAGCTGTTTTTT.

This clone was seen more than once but under ten times. This chain connects TRBV2 to TRBJ2-1, with D perhaps matching TRBD2 (5 bases). CDR1 SNHLY and CDR2 FYNNEI come from the germline V gene. The CDR3 length is 13 residues. Trimming cost V 1 base and J 8 bases, with 9 bases left between them. The CDR3 DNA follows: TGTGCCAGCAGTGAAGGATGGGGAGATGAGCAGTTCTTC. Residues: CASSEGWGDEQFF.

The rearrangement links TRBV5-4 to TRBJ2-7; D remains unclear. V lost 3 bases to trimming and J lost 1 base, with 8 bases between them. Germline loops: CDR1 SGHNT, CDR2 YYREEE (reference sequence). The CDR3 is 13 amino acids. DNA of the CDR3: TGTGCCAGCAGCTCCAGCGAATCCTACGAGCAGTACTTC. Translating it yields CASSSSESYEQYF.

V usage is TRBV9 and J usage is TRBJ2-4, with D perhaps being TRBD1 or TRBD2 (5 bases each). The CDR3 contains 20 residues. Trimming took off 2 bases at V and 0 bases at J, with 24 bases between the two ends. Germline CDR1 is SGDLS and CDR2 is YYNGEE. CDR3 residues: CASSVQVGDPAAIAKNIQYF. The DNA for the CDR3 is TGTGCCAGCAGCGTGCAAGTTGGGGACCCCGCCGCCATAGCCAAAAACATTCAGTACTTC. The full variable domain, with the rest looked up from reference TRBV9 and TRBJ2-4, is DSGVTQTPKHLITATGQRVTLRCSPRSGDLSVYWYQQSLDQGLQFLIQYYNGEERAKGNILERFSAQQFPDLHSELNLSSLELGDSALYFCASSVQVGDPAAIAKNIQYFGAGTRLSVL.

The rearrangement joins TRBV7-9 to TRBJ1-6; no reliable D call. CDR1 is SEHNR, CDR2 FQNEAQ, per germline (reference sequence). The CDR3 is 14 residues long. Trimming removed 1 base from V and 10 bases from J, with 11 bases in between. CDR3 coding DNA: TGTGCCAGCAGCTTAGAGGGTTCAGGATCACCCCTCCACTTT. Protein: CASSLEGSGSPLHF.